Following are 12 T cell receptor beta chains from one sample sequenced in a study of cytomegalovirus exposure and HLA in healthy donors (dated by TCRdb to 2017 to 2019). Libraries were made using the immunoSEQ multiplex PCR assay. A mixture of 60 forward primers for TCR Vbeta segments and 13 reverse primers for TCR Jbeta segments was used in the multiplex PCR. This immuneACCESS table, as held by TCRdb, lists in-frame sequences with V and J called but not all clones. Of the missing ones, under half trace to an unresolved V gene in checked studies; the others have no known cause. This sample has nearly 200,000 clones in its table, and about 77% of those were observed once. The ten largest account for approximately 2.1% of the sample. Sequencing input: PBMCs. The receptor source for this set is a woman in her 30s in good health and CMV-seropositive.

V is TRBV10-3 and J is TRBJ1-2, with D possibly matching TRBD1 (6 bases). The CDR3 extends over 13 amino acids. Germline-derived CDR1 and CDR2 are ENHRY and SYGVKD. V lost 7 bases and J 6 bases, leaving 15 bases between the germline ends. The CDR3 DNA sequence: TGTGCCATCAAAGGAAGCAGGGGAGATGGCTACACCTTC. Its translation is CAIKGSRGDGYTF.

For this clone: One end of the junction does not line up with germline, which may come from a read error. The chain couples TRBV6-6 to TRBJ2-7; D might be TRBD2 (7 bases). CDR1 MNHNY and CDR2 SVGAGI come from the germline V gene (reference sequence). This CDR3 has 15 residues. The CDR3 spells CASSYAGAPSYEQCF. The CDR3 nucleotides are TGTGCCAGCAGTTACGCGGGGGCGCCCTCCTACGAGCAGTGCTTC.

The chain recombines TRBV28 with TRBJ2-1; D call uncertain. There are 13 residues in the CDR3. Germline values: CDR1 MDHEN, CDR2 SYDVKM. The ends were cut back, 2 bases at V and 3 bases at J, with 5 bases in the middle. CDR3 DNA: TGTGCCAGCAGTTTAGGCAGCTACAATGAGCAGTTCTTC. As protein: CASSLGSYNEQFF.

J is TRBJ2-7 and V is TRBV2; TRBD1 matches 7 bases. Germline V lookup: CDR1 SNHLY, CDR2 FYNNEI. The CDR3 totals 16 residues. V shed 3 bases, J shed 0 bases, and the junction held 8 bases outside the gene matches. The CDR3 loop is CASSEGPGQASYEQYF. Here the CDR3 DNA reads TGTGCCAGCAGTGAGGGACCCGGACAGGCCTCCTACGAGCAGTACTTC. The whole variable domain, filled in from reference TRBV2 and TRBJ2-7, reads EPEVTQTPSHQVTQMGQEVILRCVPISNHLYFYWYRQILGQKVEFLVSFYNNEISEKSEIFDDQFSVERPDGSNFTLKIRSTKLEDSAMYFCASSEGPGQASYEQYFGPGTRLTVT.

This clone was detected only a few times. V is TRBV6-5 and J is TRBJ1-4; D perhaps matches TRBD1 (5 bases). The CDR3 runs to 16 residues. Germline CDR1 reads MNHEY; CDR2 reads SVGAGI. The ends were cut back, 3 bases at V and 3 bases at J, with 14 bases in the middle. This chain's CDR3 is CASSYRSGSANEKLFF. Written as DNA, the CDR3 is TGTGCCAGCAGTTATCGTTCAGGGTCGGCTAATGAAAAACTGTTTTTT.

DNA for the CDR3: TGTGCCAGCAGTTCCACCGGACAGGGAGGGGACTATGGCTACACCTTC. It encodes CASSSTGQGGDYGYTF. The V gene is TRBV6-6, the J gene TRBJ1-2; 8 positions agree with TRBD1. From germline, CDR1 is MNHNY and CDR2 SVGAGI (reference sequence). This CDR3 is built from 16 residues. The trim removed 4 bases at V and 3 bases at J, leaving 10 bases unmatched.

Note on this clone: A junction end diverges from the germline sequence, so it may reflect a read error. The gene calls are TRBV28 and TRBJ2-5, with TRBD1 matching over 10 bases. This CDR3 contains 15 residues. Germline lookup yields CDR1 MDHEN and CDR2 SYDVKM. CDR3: CASRRQGALQGTQYF. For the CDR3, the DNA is TGTGCCAGCAGAAGACAGGGGGCTTTACAAGGGACCCAGTACTTC.

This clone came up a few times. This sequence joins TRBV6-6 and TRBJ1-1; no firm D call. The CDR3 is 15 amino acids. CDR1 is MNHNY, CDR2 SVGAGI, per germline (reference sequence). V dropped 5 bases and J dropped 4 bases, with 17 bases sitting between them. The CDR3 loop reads CASSPPGVGPTEAFF. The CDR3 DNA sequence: TGTGCCAGCAGTCCGCCCGGGGTAGGGCCCACTGAAGCTTTCTTT.

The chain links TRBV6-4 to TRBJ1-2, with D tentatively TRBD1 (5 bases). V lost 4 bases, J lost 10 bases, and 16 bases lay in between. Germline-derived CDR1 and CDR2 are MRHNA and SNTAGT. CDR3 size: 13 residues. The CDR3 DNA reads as TGTGCCAGCAGTGCGCAGGGAGGTTTTGACTACACCTTC. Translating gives CASSAQGGFDYTF.

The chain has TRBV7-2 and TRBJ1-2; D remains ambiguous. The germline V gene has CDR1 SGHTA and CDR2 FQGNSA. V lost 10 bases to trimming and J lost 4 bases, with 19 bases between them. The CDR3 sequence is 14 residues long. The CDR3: CAIRDPLGSYGYTF. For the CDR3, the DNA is TGTGCCATTAGAGATCCCCTCGGGTCCTATGGCTACACCTTC. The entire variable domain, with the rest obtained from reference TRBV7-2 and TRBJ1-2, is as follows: GAGVSQSPSNKVTEKGKDVELRCDPISGHTALYWYRQSLGQGLEFLIYFQGNSAPDKSGLPSDRFSAERTGGSVSTLTIQRTQQEDSAVYLCAIRDPLGSYGYTFGSGTRLTVV.

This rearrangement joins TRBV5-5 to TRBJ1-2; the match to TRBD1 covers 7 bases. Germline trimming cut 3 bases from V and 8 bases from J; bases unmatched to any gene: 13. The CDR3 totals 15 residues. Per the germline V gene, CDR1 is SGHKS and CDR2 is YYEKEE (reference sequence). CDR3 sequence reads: CASSSWGRGSQGYTF. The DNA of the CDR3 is TGTGCCAGCAGCTCCTGGGGCAGGGGGTCGCAGGGCTACACCTTC.

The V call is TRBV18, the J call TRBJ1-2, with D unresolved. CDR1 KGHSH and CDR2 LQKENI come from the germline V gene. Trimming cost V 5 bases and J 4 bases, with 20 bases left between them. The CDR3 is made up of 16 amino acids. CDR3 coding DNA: TGTGCCAGCTCAGCACTACAGTCGCTTCCCGCCTATGGCTACACCTTC. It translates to CASSALQSLPAYGYTF.